This entry concerns a single T cell receptor (beta chain). Its antigen is not yet known. No qualities accompany the bases; no much larger clone lies one base away. These data come from a study of blood T cell repertoires in COVID-19 (TCRdb year 2020). Study-level background: Collaborator samples came from the United States, Italy and Spain and covered acute and convalescent phases of COVID-19. The prospective study material was composed of cDNA or gDNA derived from T cells, B-cell-depleted T cells, or PBMCs. The samples were drawn from two sources: the first 160 participants of the ongoing ImmuneRACE study, and fewer than 1,500 subjects contributed by 6 global collaborators. A de-identified subject ID, COVID-19 status, age in years and sex were almost always included in the sample metadata. HLA class I and class II types, where available, came from metadata supplied by the sample provider rather than from assay-based typing. The repertoires were made available in a free public database intended to serve as a resource for research on the immune response to SARS-CoV-2. Deeply sampled blood TCRbeta repertoires from subjects exposed to, actively infected with, or recovered from COVID-19 were included in the dataset.

The immunoSEQ Assay, a bias-controlled multiplex PCR, was used to amplify TCRbeta CDR3 regions from genomic DNA. On the authors' methods: The number of nucleated cells in each sample was estimated by amplification of reference gene primers within the assay. To quantify the absolute abundance of each unique TCRbeta CDR3 rearrangement, sequence reads were collapsed and filtered. Productive Simpson clonality was computed per sample as the square root of Simpson's diversity index over productive rearrangements. The table comes from immuneACCESS by way of TCRdb, which keeps in-frame sequences with V and J called. Part of the clones is missing from these tables; in studies checked, under half for an unresolved V gene and the rest for unknown reasons. Clonal size and the V and J genes are those of that table, whereas D and trimming came from the DNA. The sample table shows 250,000 to 350,000 clones, and about 87% are seen once. The ten biggest clones cover 6.3% of the sample.

According to the germline V gene, CDR1 reads SGHRS and CDR2 reads YFSETQ. The CDR3 holds 15 amino acids from the cysteine to the phenylalanine. Of the read, only the CDR3 DNA is kept; its 45 bases are in frame from base 1. Unmatched junction bases come to 9, with V trimmed by 4 bases and J by 5 bases. Findings and caveats that apply to the study as a whole: The amount of clinical and demographic metadata varied by source and participant and was provided uncurated.

One collaborating source in Seattle enrolled patients during active infection and followed them longitudinally through the course of disease. Collaborating institutions collected whole blood in K2EDTA tubes following their own protocols. Collaborator samples were shipped for TCRbeta analysis as frozen whole blood, isolated PBMCs, or DNA extracted from either sample type. The sample taken for sequencing was peripheral blood. The chain is encoded by TRBV5-1 joined to TRBJ2-7, with 10 bases in between that match TRBD1. This receptor was taken from a woman aged 45-59 years with COVID-19, enrolled during active disease. The nucleotide sequence reads TGCGCCAGCAGCAAGGAAGGGACAGGGGACAACGAGCAGTACTTC. This translates into CASSKEGTGDNEQYF.